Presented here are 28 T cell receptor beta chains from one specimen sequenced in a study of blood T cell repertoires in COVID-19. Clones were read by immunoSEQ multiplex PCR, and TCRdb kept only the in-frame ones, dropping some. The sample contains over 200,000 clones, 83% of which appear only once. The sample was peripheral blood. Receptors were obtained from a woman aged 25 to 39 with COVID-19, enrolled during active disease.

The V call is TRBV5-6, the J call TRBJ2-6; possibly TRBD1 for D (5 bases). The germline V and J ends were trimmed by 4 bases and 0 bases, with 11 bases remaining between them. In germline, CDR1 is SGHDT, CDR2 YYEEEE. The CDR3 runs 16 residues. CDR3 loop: CASSNRQHSGANVLTF. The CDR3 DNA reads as TGTGCCAGCAGCAATAGACAGCACTCTGGGGCCAACGTCCTGACTTTC.

The CDR3 nucleotides are TGTGCCAGCAGCTTATACAGGGATACGAGAGGGGATGAGCAGTTCTTC. Translated: CASSLYRDTRGDEQFF. This chain joins TRBV7-8 and TRBJ2-1, with D possibly TRBD1 on 6 matching bases. The CDR3 is 16 amino acids. The germline V and J ends were trimmed by 2 bases and 8 bases, with 19 bases remaining between them. Germline CDR1 SGHVS, CDR2 FQNEAQ.

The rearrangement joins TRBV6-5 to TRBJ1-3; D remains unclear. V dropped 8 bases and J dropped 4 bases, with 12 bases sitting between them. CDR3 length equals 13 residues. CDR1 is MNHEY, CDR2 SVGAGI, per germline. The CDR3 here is CASLQTNGNTIYF. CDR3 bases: TGTGCCAGCTTACAGACAAACGGAAACACCATATATTTT.

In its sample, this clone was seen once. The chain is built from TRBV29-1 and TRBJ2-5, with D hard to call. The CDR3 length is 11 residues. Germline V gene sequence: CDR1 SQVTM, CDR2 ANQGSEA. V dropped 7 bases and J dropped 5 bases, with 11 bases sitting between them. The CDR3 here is CSAGVSETQYF. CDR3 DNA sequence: TGCAGCGCCGGTGTTAGCGAGACCCAGTACTTC.

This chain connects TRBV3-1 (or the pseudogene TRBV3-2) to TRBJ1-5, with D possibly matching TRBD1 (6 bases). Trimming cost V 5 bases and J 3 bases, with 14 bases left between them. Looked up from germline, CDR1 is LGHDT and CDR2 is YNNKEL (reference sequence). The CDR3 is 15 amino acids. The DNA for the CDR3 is TGTGCCAGCAGCTCACGGGACACAGACAATCAGCCCCAGCATTTT. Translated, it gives CASSSRDTDNQPQHF.

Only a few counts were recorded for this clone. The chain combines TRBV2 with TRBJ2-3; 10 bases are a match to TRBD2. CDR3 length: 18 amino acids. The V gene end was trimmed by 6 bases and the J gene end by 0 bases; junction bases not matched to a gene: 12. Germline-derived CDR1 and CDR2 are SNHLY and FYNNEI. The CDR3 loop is CASSETPGLARSTDTQYF. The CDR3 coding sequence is TGTGCCAGCAGCGAAACGCCGGGACTAGCGAGAAGCACAGATACGCAGTATTTT.

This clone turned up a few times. The CDR3 protein is CASSQEGTSGGADTQYF. CDR3 nucleotides: TGCGCCAGCAGCCAAGAAGGGACTAGCGGGGGGGCAGATACGCAGTATTTT. This chain joins TRBV4-1 and TRBJ2-3; 16 nucleotides align to TRBD2. The CDR3 is 17 amino acids. In germline, CDR1 is MGHRA, CDR2 YSYEKL. V lost 0 bases, J lost 4 bases, and 1 base stayed unmatched.

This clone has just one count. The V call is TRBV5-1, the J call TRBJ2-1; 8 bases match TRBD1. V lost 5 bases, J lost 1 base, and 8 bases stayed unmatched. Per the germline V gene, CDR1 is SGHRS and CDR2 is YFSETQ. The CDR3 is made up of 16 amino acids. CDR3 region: CASSLDRGPSYNEQFF. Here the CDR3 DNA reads TGCGCCAGCAGTCTCGACAGGGGACCGTCCTACAATGAGCAGTTCTTC.

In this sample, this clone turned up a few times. Here the CDR3 DNA reads TGTGCCAGCAGCGAGAGACAGGGTACACCCCTCCACTTT. Protein product: CASSERQGTPLHF. The rearrangement uses TRBV27 and TRBJ1-6; 7 bases align to TRBD1. Germline values: CDR1 MNHEY, CDR2 SMNVEV (reference sequence). The CDR3 is 13 amino acids. The V and J ends lost 6 bases and 11 bases, in that order; junction bases with no gene match: 7.

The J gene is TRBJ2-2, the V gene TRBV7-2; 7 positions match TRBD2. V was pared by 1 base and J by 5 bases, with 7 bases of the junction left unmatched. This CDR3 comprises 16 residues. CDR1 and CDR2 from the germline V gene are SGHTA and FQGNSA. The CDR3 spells CASSLESVGGTGELFF. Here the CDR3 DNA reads TGTGCCAGCAGCTTAGAGTCAGTCGGGGGGACCGGGGAGCTGTTTTTT.

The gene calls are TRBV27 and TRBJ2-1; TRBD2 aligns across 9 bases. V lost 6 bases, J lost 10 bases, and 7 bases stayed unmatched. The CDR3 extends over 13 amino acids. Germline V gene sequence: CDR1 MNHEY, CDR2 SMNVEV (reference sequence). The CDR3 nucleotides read TGTGCCAGCAGCTCCGCCGGGACTAGCGAGCAGTTCTTC. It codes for CASSSAGTSEQFF.

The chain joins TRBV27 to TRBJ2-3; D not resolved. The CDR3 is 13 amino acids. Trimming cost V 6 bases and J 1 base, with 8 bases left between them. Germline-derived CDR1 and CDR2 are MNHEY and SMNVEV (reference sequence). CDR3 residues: CASRGRGTDTQYF. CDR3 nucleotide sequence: TGTGCCAGCAGGGGTCGGGGCACAGATACGCAGTATTTT.

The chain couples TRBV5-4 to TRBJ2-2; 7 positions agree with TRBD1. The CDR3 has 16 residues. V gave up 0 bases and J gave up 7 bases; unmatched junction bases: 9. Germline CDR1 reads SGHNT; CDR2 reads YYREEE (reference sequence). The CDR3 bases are TGTGCCAGCAGCTTGGAGGGGGCCAGGGCTTACGGGGAGCTGTTTTTT. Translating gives CASSLEGARAYGELFF.

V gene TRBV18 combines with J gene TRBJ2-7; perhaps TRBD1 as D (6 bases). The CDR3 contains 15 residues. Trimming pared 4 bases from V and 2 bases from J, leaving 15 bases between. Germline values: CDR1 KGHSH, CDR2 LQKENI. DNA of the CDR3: TGTGCCAGCTCACTCCAACACGGACAGACCTACGAGCAGTACTTC. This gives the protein CASSLQHGQTYEQYF.

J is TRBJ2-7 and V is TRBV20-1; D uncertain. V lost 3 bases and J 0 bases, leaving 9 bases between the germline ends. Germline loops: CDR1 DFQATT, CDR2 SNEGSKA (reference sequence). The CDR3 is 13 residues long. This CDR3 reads CSASGADSYEQYF. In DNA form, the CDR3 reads TGCAGTGCTAGTGGCGCGGACTCCTACGAGCAGTACTTC.

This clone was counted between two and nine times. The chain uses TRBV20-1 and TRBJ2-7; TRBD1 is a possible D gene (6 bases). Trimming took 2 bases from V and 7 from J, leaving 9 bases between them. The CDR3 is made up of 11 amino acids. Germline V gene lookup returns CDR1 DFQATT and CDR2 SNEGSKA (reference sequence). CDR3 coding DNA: TGCAGTGCTAGACCGGACAGTGAGCAGTACTTC. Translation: CSARPDSEQYF.

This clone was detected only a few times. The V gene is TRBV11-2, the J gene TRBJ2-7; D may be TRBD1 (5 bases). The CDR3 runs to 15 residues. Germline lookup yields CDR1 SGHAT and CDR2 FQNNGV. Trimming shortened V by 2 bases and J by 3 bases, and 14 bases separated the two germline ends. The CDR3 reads CASSLSSGFSYEQYF. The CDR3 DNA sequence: TGTGCCAGCAGCTTATCTTCAGGGTTCAGCTACGAGCAGTACTTC.

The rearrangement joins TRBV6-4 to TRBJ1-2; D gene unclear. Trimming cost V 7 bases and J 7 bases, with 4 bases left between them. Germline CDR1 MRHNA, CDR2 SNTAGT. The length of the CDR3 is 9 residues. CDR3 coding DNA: TGTGCCAGCACTCGTGGCTACACCTTC. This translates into CASTRGYTF.

The CDR3 sequence is CASSASGLGGTEAFF. CDR3 DNA sequence: TGTGCCAGCAGCGCCTCGGGCTTAGGGGGCACTGAAGCTTTCTTT. The chain has TRBV9 and TRBJ1-1; tentatively, D is TRBD1 (6 bases). V was pared by 3 bases and J by 4 bases, with 16 bases between. The CDR3 covers 15 residues. Germline CDR1 reads SGDLS; CDR2 reads YYNGEE.

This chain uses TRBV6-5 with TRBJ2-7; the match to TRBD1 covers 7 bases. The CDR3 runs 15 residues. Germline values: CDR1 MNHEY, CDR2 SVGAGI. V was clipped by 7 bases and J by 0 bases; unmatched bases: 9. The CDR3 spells CASTPGTESSYEQYF. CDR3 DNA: TGTGCCAGCACTCCCGGGACAGAGAGCTCCTACGAGCAGTACTTC.

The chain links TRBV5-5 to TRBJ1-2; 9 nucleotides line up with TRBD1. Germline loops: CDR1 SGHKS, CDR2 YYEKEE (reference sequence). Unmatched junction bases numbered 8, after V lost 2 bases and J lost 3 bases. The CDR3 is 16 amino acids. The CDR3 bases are TGTGCCAGCAGCTTTCTACAGGGGGCGCGGGACTATGGCTACACCTTC. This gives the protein CASSFLQGARDYGYTF.

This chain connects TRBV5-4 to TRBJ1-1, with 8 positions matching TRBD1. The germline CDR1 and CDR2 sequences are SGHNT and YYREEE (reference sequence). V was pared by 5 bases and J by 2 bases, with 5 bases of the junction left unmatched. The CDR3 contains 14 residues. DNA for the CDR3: TGTGCCAGCAGACCGGACAGGGCAAACACTGAAGCTTTCTTT. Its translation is CASRPDRANTEAFF.

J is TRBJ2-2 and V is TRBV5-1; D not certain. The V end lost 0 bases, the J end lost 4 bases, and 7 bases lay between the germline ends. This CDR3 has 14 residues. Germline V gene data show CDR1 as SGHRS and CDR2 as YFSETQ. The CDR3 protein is CASSLGLFTGELFF. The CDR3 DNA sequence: TGCGCCAGCAGCTTGGGTCTCTTCACCGGGGAGCTGTTTTTT.

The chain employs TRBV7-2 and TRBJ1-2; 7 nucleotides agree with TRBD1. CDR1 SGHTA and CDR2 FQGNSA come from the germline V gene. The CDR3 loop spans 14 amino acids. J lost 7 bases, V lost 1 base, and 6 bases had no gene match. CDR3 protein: CASSLVLTGPGYTF. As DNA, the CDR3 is TGTGCCAGCAGCTTAGTCCTGACAGGGCCTGGCTACACCTTC.

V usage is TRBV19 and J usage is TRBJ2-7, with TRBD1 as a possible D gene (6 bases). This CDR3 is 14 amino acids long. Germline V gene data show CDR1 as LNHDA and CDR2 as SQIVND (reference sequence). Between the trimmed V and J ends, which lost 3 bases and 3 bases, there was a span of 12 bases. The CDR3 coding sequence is TGTGCCAGTAGTATCGGCAGGGGTTTCTACGAGCAGTACTTC. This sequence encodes CASSIGRGFYEQYF.

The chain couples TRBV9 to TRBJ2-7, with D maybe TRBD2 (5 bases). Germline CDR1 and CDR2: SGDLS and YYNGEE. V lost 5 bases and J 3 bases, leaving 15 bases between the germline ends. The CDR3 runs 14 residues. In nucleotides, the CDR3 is TGTGCCAGCAGTCCCTACGCAGCGGACTACGAGCAGTACTTC. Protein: CASSPYAADYEQYF.

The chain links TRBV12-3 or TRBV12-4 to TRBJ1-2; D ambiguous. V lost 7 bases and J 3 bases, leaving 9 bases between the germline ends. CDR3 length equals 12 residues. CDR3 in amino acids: CASIGRDYGYTF. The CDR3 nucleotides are TGTGCCAGCATCGGGCGGGACTATGGCTACACCTTC.

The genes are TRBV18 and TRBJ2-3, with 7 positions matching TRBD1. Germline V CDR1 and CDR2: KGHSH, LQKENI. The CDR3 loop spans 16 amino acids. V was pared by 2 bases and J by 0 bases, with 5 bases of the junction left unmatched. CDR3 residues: CASSPKQGVSTDTQYF. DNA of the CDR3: TGTGCCAGCTCACCAAAGCAGGGGGTTAGCACAGATACGCAGTATTTT.